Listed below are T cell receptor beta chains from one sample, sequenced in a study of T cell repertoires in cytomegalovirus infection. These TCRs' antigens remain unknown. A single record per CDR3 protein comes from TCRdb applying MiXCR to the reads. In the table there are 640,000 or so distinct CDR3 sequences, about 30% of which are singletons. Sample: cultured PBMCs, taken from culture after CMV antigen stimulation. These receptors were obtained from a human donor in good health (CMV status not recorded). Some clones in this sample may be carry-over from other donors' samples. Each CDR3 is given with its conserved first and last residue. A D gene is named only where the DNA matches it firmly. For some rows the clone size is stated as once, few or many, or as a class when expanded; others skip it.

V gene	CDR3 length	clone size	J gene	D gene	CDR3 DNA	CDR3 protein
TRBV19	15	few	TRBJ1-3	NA	TGTGCCAGTAGTTCCGGGACAAACATTGGAAACACCATATATTTT	CASSSGTNIGNTIYF
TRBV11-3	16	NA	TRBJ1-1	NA	TGTGCCAGCACCTCGGGACGCCAGACCATGAACACTGAAGCTTTCTTT	CASTSGRQTMNTEAFF
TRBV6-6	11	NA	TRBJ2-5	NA	TGTGCCACAGGGGTCGAGGACAGACAGTACTTC	CATGVEDRQYF
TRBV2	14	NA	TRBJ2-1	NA	TGTGCCAGCTGGCAGCCAAGCTCCTACAATGAGCAGTTCTTC	CASWQPSSYNEQFF
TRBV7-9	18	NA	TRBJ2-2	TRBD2	TGTGCCAGCAGTTCGAGGAATAGCGGGAGCGGGAGCACCGGGGAGCTGTTTTTT	CASSSRNSGSGSTGELFF
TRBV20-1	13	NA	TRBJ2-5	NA	TGCAGTGCTAGAGTTTGGGAGCAAGAGACCCAGTACTTC	CSARVWEQETQYF
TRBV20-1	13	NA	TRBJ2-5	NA	TGCAGTGCCCAACAGCGGCTCCAAGAGACCCAGTACTTC	CSAQQRLQETQYF
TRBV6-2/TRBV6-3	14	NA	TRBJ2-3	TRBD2	TGTGCCAGCAGAGCGGGGCTTAGCACAGATACGCAGTATTTT	CASRAGLSTDTQYF
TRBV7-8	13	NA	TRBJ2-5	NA	TGTGCCAGCAGCCGACGACAGCAAGAGACCCAGTACTTC	CASSRRQQETQYF
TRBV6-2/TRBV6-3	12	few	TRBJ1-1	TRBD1	TGTGCCAGCAGTTCCCCGACAGGGAAAGCTTTCTTT	CASSSPTGKAFF
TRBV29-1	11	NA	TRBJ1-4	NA	TGCAGCGTTGAAGAGGGTGAAAAACTGTTTTTT	CSVEEGEKLFF
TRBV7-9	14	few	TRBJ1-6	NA	TGTGCCAGCAGCGCGGTTGGGGGCGATTCACCCCTCCACTTT	CASSAVGGDSPLHF
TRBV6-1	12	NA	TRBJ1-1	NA	TGTGCCAGCAGCCGAGGATCCGGTGAAGCTTTCTTT	CASSRGSGEAFF
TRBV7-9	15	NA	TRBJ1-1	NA	TGTGCCAGCAGCCCCACCGGGACTGCGAACACTGAAGCTTTCTTT	CASSPTGTANTEAFF
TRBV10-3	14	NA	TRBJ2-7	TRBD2	TGTGCCATCAGCCGATCTAGCGGTACCTACGAGCAGTACTTC	CAISRSSGTYEQYF
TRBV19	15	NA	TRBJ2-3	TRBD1	TGTGCCAGTAGTATGGGGACAGTTTCAATTGATACGCAGTATTTT	CASSMGTVSIDTQYF
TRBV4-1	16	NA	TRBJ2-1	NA	TGCGCCAGCAGCCAAGACGGGCCTCCTCTGCAGAATGAGCAGTTCTTC	CASSQDGPPLQNEQFF
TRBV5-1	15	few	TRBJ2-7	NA	TGCGCCAGCCGCCTGGCCGCCGAATTGACCTACGAGCAGTACTTC	CASRLAAELTYEQYF
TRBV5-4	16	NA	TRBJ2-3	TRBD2	TGTGCCAGCAGCTTACAGCGGGGGGCATACACAGATACGCAGTATTTT	CASSLQRGAYTDTQYF
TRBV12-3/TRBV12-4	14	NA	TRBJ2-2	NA	TGTGCCAGCAGTTCCCGGGACCTCACCGGGGAGCTGTTTTTT	CASSSRDLTGELFF
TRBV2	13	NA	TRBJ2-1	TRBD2	TGTGCCAGCCAAGGACTAGCGCGGGCTGAGCAGTTCTTC	CASQGLARAEQFF
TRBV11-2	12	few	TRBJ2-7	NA	TGTGCCAGCAGCCGGTACTGGAACGAGCAGTACTTC	CASSRYWNEQYF